The 13 T cell receptor beta chains in this list originate from one sample, sequenced in a study of identical twins (dated by TCRdb to about 2016). Library generation was performed with 5' RACE. TCRdb lists the instrument as Illumina HiSeq 2000. TCRdb redid the processing of the public reads, applying fastp at Q25 and MiXCR, and retained in-frame beta chains. Rows are unified per CDR3 protein, each entry keeping the most common DNA and genes. The sample records hundreds of thousands of distinct CDR3 sequences, more than 13% of which are singletons. Clones ranked in the top ten supply 8.5% to 10% of the sample. Input material: memory (CD45RO+) T cells sorted from blood. Read against the paper, the sample's cell subset or site label means: CD45RO+ enriched T cells. The receptors here all came from a woman under 30 in good health.

This rearrangement joins TRBV3-1 to TRBJ2-2; 7 bases agree with TRBD1. In germline, CDR1 is LGHDT, CDR2 YNNKEL (reference sequence). The V and J ends lost 4 bases and 5 bases, in that order; junction bases with no gene match: 7. The length of the CDR3 is 15 residues. The CDR3 spells CASSPRGLGTGELFF. As DNA, the CDR3 is TGTGCCAGCAGCCCTAGGGGGCTCGGGACCGGGGAGCTGTTTTTT.

The chain employs TRBV20-1 and TRBJ1-6; the D is unclear. Germline V gene sequence: CDR1 DFQATT, CDR2 SNEGSKA (reference sequence). Trimming took off 2 bases at V and 5 bases at J, with 16 bases between the two ends. The CDR3 sequence is 16 residues long. CDR3 protein: CSARSEGIRDNSPLHF. The CDR3 DNA is TGCAGTGCTAGATCGGAAGGGATCCGTGATAATTCACCCCTCCACTTT.

This clonotype was observed a handful of times. Compared with germline, one end of the junction differs, possibly owing to a read error. The chain joins TRBV6-5 to TRBJ2-2; TRBD2 agrees at 9 bases. The CDR3 is 16 amino acids. In germline, CDR1 is MNHEY, CDR2 SVGAGI. The CDR3 loop is CASNYVAGVRVGELFF. CDR3 DNA: TGTGCCAGCAATTACGTAGCGGGAGTGAGGGTCGGGGAGCTGTTTTTT.

This clonotype was observed at least ten times. The chain employs TRBV4-3 and TRBJ2-1; the match to TRBD2 covers 8 bases. V lost 3 bases to trimming and J lost 2 bases; unmatched junction nucleotides: 3. The CDR3 runs to 15 residues. Germline V gene sequence: CDR1 LGHNA, CDR2 YSLEER. Written as DNA, the CDR3 is TGCGCCAGCAGCCACGGGAGGGCCACCTACAATGAGCAGTTCTTC. This gives the protein CASSHGRATYNEQFF.

The chain joins TRBV20-1 to TRBJ1-2; tentative D call: TRBD1 (6 bases). Germline V gene lookup returns CDR1 DFQATT and CDR2 SNEGSKA (reference sequence). Between the trimmed V and J ends, which lost 3 bases and 5 bases, there was a span of 10 bases. The CDR3 is 12 amino acids. The CDR3 loop is CSARPGQYGYTF. The CDR3 DNA sequence: TGCAGTGCTAGGCCGGGACAATATGGCTACACCTTC.

The chain uses TRBV7-9 and TRBJ2-5; D is possibly TRBD1 (6 bases). CDR3 length: 14 amino acids. Between the trimmed V and J ends, which lost 5 bases and 5 bases, there was a span of 15 bases. CDR1 is SEHNR, CDR2 FQNEAQ, per germline (reference sequence). CDR3 residues: CASSPGVLRETQYF. DNA for the CDR3: TGTGCCAGCAGCCCAGGGGTGTTGAGGGAGACCCAGTACTTC.

This clonotype was seen only a few times. V usage is TRBV14 and J usage is TRBJ2-4; D is undetermined. CDR3 length equals 15 residues. Germline assignment: CDR1 SGHDN and CDR2 FVKESK. Trimming took 1 base from V and 0 from J, leaving 7 bases between them. CDR3 in amino acids: CASSQGPLAKNIQYF. CDR3 in DNA: TGTGCCAGCAGCCAAGGTCCTCTAGCCAAAAACATTCAGTACTTC.

The sample holds a few counts of this clonotype. The chain combines TRBV5-1 with TRBJ2-3, with D unresolved. Germline V gene lookup returns CDR1 SGHRS and CDR2 YFSETQ. Trimming pared 0 bases from V and 2 bases from J, leaving 7 bases between. CDR3 length equals 14 residues. The CDR3, as DNA: TGCGCCAGCAGCTTGGAGGGCCCCACAGATACGCAGTATTTT. Translation: CASSLEGPTDTQYF.

This rearrangement joins TRBV14 to TRBJ1-1, with D uncertain. Germline CDR1 and CDR2: SGHDN and FVKESK. The V gene lost 6 bases and the J gene lost 3 bases, with 14 bases spanning the gap. The CDR3 is 14 amino acids. The CDR3 reads CASSLKDRYTEAFF. CDR3 nucleotides: TGTGCCAGCAGTTTAAAGGACCGCTACACTGAAGCTTTCTTT. The whole variable domain, remainder taken from reference TRBV14 and TRBJ1-1, is EAGVTQFPSHSVIEKGQTVTLRCDPISGHDNLYWYRRVMGKEIKFLLHFVKESKQDESGMPNNRFLAERTGGTYSTLKVQPAELEDSGVYFCASSLKDRYTEAFFGQGTRLTVV.

The chain carries TRBV5-8 and TRBJ2-1; D is perhaps TRBD1 (5 bases). The CDR3 loop spans 14 amino acids. Germline V CDR1 and CDR2: SGHTS, YDEGEE. V lost 0 bases, J lost 5 bases, and 9 bases lay in between. CDR3 in DNA: TGTGCCAGCAGCTTGGGAATCAGGGACAATGAGCAGTTCTTC. It codes for CASSLGIRDNEQFF.

This chain joins TRBV27 and TRBJ1-2; weak D call: TRBD1 (5 bases). Per the germline V gene, CDR1 is MNHEY and CDR2 is SMNVEV (reference sequence). The CDR3 length is 14 residues. The germline V and J ends were trimmed by 2 bases and 2 bases, with 9 bases remaining between them. CDR3 region: CASSLGARNYGYTF. In DNA form, the CDR3 reads TGTGCCAGCAGTTTAGGGGCCCGGAACTATGGCTACACCTTC.

This chain joins TRBV3-1 and TRBJ2-2; D gene uncertain. The V gene lost 4 bases and the J gene lost 6 bases, with 12 bases spanning the gap. The CDR3 is made up of 14 amino acids. CDR1 LGHDT and CDR2 YNNKEL come from the germline V gene (reference sequence). CDR3 residues: CASSLTSPAGELFF. CDR3 DNA: TGTGCCAGCAGCCTGACAAGCCCTGCCGGGGAGCTGTTTTTT.

The gene calls are TRBV3-1 and TRBJ1-3, with D hard to call. Trimming pared 1 base from V and 0 bases from J, leaving 7 bases between. Germline V gene data show CDR1 as LGHDT and CDR2 as YNNKEL (reference sequence). The CDR3 totals 15 residues. CDR3 amino acids: CASSQGPGSGNTIYF. In DNA form, the CDR3 reads TGTGCCAGCAGCCAAGGGCCTGGCTCTGGAAACACCATATATTTT.